This T cell receptor (beta chain) was captured in a study of shared clonotypes between healthy human individuals. CDR1 and CDR2 (germline): SGHTA, FQGNSA. The CDR3 length is 15 residues. The V gene end was trimmed by 4 bases and the J gene end by 9 bases; junction bases not matched to a gene: 11. This clone was observed many times. Libraries were prepared by immunoSEQ multiplex PCR; TCRdb keeps only in-frame clonotypes and omits some of them. Of some 1 million clones in the sample, 70% to 80% were seen once. Sequences were obtained from memory CD4+ T cells sorted from blood. Indicated subset: CD45RA-negative fraction. The TCR comes from a man between 18 and 35 years old in good health. This chain joins TRBV7-2 and TRBJ1-5; TRBD1 matches at 8 bases. The CDR3 spells CASSSQPGGPRPQHF. CDR3 DNA: TGTGCCAGCAGCTCGCAGCCAGGGGGCCCCAGGCCCCAGCATTTT.